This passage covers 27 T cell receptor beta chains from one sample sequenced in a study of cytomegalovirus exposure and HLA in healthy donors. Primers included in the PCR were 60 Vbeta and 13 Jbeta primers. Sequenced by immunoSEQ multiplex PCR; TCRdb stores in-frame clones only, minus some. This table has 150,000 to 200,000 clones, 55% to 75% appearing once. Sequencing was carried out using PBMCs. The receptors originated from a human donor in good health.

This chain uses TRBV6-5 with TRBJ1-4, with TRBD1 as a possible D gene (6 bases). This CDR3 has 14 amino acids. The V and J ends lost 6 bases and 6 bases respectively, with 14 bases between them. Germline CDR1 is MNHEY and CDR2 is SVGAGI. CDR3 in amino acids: CASSRGQSDEKLFF. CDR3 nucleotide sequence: TGTGCCAGCAGCCGCGGACAGAGTGATGAAAAACTGTTTTTT.

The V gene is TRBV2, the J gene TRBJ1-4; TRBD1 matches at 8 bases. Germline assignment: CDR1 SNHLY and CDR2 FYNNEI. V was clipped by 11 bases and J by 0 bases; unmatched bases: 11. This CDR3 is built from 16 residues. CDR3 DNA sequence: TGTGCCGGGACCGACAGGGGTCGTACAACTAATGAAAAACTGTTTTTT. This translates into CAGTDRGRTTNEKLFF.

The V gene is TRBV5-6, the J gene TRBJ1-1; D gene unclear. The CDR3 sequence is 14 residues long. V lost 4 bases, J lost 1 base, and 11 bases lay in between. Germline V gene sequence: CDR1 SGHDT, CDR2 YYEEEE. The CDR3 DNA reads TGTGCCAGCAGCACGGGTCAGACGAACACTGAAGCTTTCTTT. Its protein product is CASSTGQTNTEAFF.

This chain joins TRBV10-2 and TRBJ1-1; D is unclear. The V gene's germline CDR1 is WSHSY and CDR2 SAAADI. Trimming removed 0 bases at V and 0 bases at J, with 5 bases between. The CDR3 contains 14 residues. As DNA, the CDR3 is TGCGCCAGCAGTGAGTCGACTATGAACACTGAAGCTTTCTTT. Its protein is CASSESTMNTEAFF.

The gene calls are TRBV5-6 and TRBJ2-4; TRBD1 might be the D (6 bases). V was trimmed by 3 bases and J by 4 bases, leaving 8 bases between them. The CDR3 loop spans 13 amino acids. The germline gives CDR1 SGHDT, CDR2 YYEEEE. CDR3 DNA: TGTGCCAGCAGCTACGACAGGAAAAACATTCAGTACTTC. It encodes CASSYDRKNIQYF.

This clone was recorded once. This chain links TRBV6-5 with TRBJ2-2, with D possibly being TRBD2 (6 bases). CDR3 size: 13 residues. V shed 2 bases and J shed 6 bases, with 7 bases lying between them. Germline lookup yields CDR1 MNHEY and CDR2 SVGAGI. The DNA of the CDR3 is TGTGCCAGCAGTTACCGGGAGTCCGGGGAGCTGTTTTTT. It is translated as CASSYRESGELFF.

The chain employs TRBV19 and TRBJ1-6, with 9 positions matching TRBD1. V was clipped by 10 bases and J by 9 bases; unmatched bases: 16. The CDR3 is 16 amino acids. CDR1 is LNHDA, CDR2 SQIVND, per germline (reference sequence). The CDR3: CATSPYSGQGVSPLHF. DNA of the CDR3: TGTGCCACCTCACCATACTCGGGACAGGGTGTTTCACCCCTCCACTTT.

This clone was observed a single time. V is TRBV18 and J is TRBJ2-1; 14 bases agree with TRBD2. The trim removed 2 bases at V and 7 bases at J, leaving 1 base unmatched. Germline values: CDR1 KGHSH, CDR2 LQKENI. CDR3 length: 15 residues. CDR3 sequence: CASSPGTSGGNEQFF. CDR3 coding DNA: TGTGCCAGCTCACCAGGGACTAGCGGGGGAAATGAGCAGTTCTTC.

The CDR3 DNA reads as TGTGCCAGCAGCCTCAGCCGGGGGTCGAGGACTGAAGCTTTCTTT. Its translation is CASSLSRGSRTEAFF. This sequence joins TRBV7-9 and TRBJ1-1; maybe TRBD1 (5 bases). The CDR3 has 15 residues. The V end lost 5 bases, the J end lost 5 bases, and 18 bases lay between the germline ends. The germline V gene has CDR1 SEHNR and CDR2 FQNEAQ (reference sequence).

CDR3 nucleotides: TGTGCCAGCAGCTGGTTCCCCGGGACAGGGTCATCCTACGAGCAGTACTTC. Protein: CASSWFPGTGSSYEQYF. V usage is TRBV5-6 and J usage is TRBJ2-7, with 9 bases fitting TRBD1. The CDR3 has 17 residues. Germline V CDR1 and CDR2: SGHDT, YYEEEE. Trimming took 3 bases from V and 1 from J; bases not matched to a gene: 11.

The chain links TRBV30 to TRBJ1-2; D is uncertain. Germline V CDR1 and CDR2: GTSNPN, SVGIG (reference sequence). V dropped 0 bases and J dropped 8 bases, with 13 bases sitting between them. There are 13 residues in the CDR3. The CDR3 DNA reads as TGTGCCTGGAGTGTACGACAAGATCAGGGCTACACCTTC. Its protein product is CAWSVRQDQGYTF.

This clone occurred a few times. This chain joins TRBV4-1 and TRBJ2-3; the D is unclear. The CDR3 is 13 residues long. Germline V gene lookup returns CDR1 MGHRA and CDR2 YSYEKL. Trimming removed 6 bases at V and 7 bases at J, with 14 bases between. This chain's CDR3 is CASRPPGPNTQYF. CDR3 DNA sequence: TGCGCCAGCAGACCTCCTGGCCCGAATACGCAGTATTTT.

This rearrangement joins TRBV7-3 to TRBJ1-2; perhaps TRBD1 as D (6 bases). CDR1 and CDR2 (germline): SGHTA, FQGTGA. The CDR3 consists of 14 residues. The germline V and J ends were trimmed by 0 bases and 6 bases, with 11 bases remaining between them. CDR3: CASSLTPAGDGYTF. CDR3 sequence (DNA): TGTGCCAGCAGCTTAACTCCGGCAGGGGATGGCTACACCTTC.

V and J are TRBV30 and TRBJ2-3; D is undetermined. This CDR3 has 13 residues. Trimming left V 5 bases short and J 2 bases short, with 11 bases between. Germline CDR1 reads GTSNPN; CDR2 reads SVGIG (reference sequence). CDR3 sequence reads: CAWDKLTTDTQYF. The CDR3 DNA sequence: TGTGCCTGGGACAAACTCACCACAGATACGCAGTATTTT.

For the CDR3, the DNA is TGCGCCAGCAGACACCCAGGACACCGGAACACTGAAGCTTTCTTT. This translates into CASRHPGHRNTEAFF. V usage is TRBV4-3 and J usage is TRBJ1-1; TRBD1 might be the D (5 bases). The length of the CDR3 is 15 residues. V lost 6 bases and J 1 base, leaving 15 bases between the germline ends. CDR1 is LGHNA, CDR2 YSLEER, per germline.

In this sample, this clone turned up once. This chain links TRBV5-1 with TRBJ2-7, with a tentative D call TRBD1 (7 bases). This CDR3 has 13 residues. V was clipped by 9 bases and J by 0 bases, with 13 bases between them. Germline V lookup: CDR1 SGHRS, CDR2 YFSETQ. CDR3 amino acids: CATSGDSSYEQYF. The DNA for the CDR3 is TGCGCCACCTCGGGGGACAGCTCCTACGAGCAGTACTTC.

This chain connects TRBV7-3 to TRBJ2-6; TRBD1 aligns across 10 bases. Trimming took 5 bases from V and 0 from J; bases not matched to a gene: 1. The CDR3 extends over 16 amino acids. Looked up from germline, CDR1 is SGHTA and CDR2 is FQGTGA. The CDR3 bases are TGTGCCAGCAGCCGGGACAGGGGCTCTGGGGCCAACGTCCTGACTTTC. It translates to CASSRDRGSGANVLTF.

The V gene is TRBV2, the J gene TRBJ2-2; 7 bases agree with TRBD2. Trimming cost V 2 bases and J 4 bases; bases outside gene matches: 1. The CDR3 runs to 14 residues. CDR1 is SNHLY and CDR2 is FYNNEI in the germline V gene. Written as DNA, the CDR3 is TGTGCCAGCAGTGAACTAGCGGTCACCGGGGAGCTGTTTTTT. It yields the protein CASSELAVTGELFF.

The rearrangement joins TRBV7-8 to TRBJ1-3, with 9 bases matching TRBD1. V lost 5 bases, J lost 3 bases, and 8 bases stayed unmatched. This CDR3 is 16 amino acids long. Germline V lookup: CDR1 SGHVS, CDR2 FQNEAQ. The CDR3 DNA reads TGTGCCAGCAGCGACAGAGGGACAGGGATTGGAAACACCATATATTTT. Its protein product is CASSDRGTGIGNTIYF.

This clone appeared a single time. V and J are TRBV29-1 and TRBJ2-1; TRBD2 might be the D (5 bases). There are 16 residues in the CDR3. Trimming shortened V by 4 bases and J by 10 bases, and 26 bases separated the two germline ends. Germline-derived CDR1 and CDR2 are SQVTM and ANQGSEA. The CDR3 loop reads CSVVSHGTTPTGEQFF. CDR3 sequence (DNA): TGCAGCGTTGTTTCGCACGGAACCACCCCTACGGGAGAGCAGTTCTTC.

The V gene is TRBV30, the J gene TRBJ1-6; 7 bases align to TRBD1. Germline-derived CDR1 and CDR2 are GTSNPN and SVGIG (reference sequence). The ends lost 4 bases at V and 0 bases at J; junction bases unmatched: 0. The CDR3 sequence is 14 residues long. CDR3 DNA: TGTGCCTGGACAGGGGGCTCCTATAATTCACCCCTCCACTTT. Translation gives CAWTGGSYNSPLHF.

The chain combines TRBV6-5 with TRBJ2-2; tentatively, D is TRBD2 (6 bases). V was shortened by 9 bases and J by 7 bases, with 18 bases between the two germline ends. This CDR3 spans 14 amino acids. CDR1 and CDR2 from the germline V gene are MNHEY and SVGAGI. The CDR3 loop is CASNNRGVDGELFF. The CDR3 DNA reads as TGTGCCAGTAATAACCGCGGGGTCGACGGGGAGCTGTTTTTT.

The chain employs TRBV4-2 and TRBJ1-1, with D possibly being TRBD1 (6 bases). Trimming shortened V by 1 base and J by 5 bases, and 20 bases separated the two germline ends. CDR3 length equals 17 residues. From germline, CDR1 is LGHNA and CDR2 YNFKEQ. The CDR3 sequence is CASSQAPQQGFETEAFF. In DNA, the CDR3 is TGTGCCAGCAGCCAAGCGCCACAACAGGGATTTGAAACTGAAGCTTTCTTT.

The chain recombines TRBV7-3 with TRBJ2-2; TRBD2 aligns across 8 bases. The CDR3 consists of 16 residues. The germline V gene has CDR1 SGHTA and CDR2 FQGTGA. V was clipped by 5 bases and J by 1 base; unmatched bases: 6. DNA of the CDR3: TGTGCCAGCAGCCAAACAAGCGGGGGGAACACCGGGGAGCTGTTTTTT. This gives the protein CASSQTSGGNTGELFF.

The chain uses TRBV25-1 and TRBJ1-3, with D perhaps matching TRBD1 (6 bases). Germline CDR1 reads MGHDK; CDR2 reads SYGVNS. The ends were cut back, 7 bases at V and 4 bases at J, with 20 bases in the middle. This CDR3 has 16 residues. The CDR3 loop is CASKAAWGGPGNTIYF. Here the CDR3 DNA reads TGTGCCAGCAAGGCCGCTTGGGGGGGCCCAGGAAACACCATATATTTT. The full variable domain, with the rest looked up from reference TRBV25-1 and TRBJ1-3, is EADIYQTPRYLVIGTGKKITLECSQTMGHDKMYWYQQDPGMELHLIHYSYGVNSTEKGDLSSESTVSRIRTEHFPLTLESARPSHTSQYLCASKAAWGGPGNTIYFGEGSWLTVV.

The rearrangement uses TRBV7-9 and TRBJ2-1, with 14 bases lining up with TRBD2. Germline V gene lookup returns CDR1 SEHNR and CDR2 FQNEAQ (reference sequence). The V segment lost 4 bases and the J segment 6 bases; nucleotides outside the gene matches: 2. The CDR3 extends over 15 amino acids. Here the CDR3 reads CASSSTSGGGNEQFF. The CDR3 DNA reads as TGTGCCAGCAGCTCGACTAGCGGGGGGGGCAATGAGCAGTTCTTC.

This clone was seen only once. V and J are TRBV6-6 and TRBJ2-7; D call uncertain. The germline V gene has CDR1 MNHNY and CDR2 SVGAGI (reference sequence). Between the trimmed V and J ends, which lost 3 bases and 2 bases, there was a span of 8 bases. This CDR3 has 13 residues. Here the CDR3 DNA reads TGTGCCAGCAGTTATCAGGCCCCCTACGAGCAGTACTTC. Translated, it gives CASSYQAPYEQYF.